This T cell receptor beta chain was obtained from a study of long-term antiretroviral therapy in people with HIV. Whole-study results and caveats: Even long-term ART left TRB diversity below transplant donor controls, despite gains. The study found narrower CDR3 length ranges in HIV repertoires than in controls.

J lost 0 bases, V lost 7 bases, and 8 bases had no gene match. The CDR3 loop spans 15 amino acids. CDR1 and CDR2 (germline): SGHVS, FQNEAQ. The count of this clone is one. Antigen specificity is unknown. With survey level as its setting, the immunoSEQ assay was v3.0. The data were produced by immunoSEQ multiplex PCR, yet TCRdb's version contains in-frame clones alone and is incomplete. The table records around 16,000 clones, roughly 94% of them present only once. From each donor, at least one pre-ART PBMC sample and at least two post-ART PBMC samples were obtained. The specimen was unsorted PBMCs, collected nearly 6.5 years after starting antiretroviral therapy. This TCR was recovered from a woman in her fifties or sixties with HIV. The chain combines TRBV7-8 with TRBJ1-2; 7 bases align to TRBD1. In DNA form, the CDR3 reads TGTGCCAGCACCACCCGGGACAGCCCTAACTATGGCTACACCTTC. Residues: CASTTRDSPNYGYTF. The full variable domain, completed using reference TRBV7-8 and TRBJ1-2, is GAGVSQSPRYKVAKRGQDVALRCDPISGHVSLFWYQQALGQGPEFLTYFQNEAQLDKSGLPSDRFFAERPEGSVSTLKIQRTQQEDSAVYLCASTTRDSPNYGYTFGSGTRLTVV.